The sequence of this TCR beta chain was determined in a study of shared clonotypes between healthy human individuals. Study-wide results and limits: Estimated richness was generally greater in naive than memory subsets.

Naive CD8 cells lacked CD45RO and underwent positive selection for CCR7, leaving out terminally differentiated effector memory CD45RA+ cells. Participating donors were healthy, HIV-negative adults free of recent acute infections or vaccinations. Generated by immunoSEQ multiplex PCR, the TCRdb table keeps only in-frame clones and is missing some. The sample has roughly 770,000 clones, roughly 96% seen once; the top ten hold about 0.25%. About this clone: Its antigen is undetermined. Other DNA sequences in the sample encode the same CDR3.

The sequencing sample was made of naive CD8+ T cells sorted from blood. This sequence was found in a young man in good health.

Written as DNA, the CDR3 is TGTGCCAGCAGTCGTAACACTGAAGCTTTCTTT. Its translation: CASSRNTEAFF. The genes are TRBV7-9 and TRBJ1-1; no reliable D call. CDR1 SEHNR and CDR2 FQNEAQ come from the germline V gene (reference sequence). The CDR3 sequence is 11 residues long. V lost 6 bases to trimming and J lost 2 bases, with 4 bases between them.